A single sample is the source of the 20 T cell receptor beta chains below, sequenced in a study of PD-1 blockade in mismatch repair-deficient tumors (dated 2017 in TCRdb). Library preparation employed the immunoSEQ multiplex PCR assay. TCRdb stores this immuneACCESS table with in-frame sequences only. Part of the clones is absent; in the studies checked, under half of the shortfall reflects unresolved V genes, and no reason is known for the rest. The table for this sample lists around 120,000 clones; around 83% of them were counted only once. Jointly, the top ten make up roughly 13% of the sample. Sequencing used peripheral blood, obtained 44 weeks after starting pembrolizumab. Every receptor here comes from an adult with mismatch repair-deficient cancer.

V is TRBV10-1 and J is TRBJ2-5, with TRBD1 identical over 7 bases. Germline-derived CDR1 and CDR2 are WNHNN and SYGVQD (reference sequence). CDR3 size: 15 residues. Trimming removed 0 bases from V and 2 bases from J; junction bases left unmatched: 3. The CDR3 DNA is TGCGCCAGCAGTGAGTCAGGGGGCGGTCAAGAGACCCAGTACTTC. This codes for CASSESGGGQETQYF.

The gene calls are TRBV28 and TRBJ1-1; 9 nucleotides agree with TRBD1. Unmatched junction bases numbered 9, after V lost 6 bases and J lost 7 bases. The CDR3 is 14 amino acids. CDR1 MDHEN and CDR2 SYDVKM come from the germline V gene. The CDR3 DNA sequence: TGTGCCAGCAGCACTCACAGGGGGCGATATGAAGCTTTCTTT. It is translated as CASSTHRGRYEAFF.

The chain employs TRBV4-3 and TRBJ2-5; possibly TRBD1 for D (5 bases). CDR1 LGHNA and CDR2 YSLEER come from the germline V gene. The CDR3 runs 16 residues. V shed 1 base and J shed 2 bases, with 14 bases lying between them. The CDR3 sequence is CASSQVLGEIQETQYF. The CDR3 DNA is TGCGCCAGCAGCCAAGTGTTAGGGGAAATACAAGAGACCCAGTACTTC.

This chain uses TRBV11-2 with TRBJ2-1; 7 bases fit TRBD1. The CDR3 extends over 16 amino acids. After removal of 3 bases from V and 0 bases from J, the junction contained 5 bases not matched to a gene. Germline V gene lookup returns CDR1 SGHAT and CDR2 FQNNGV. The CDR3 here is CASSLTGPSSYNEQFF. DNA for the CDR3: TGTGCCAGCAGCTTGACAGGGCCGAGCTCCTACAATGAGCAGTTCTTC.

This chain joins TRBV28 and TRBJ2-6, with TRBD1 identical over 10 bases. There are 17 residues in the CDR3. CDR1 is MDHEN and CDR2 is SYDVKM in the germline V gene. Trimming took 7 bases from V and 0 from J; bases not matched to a gene: 6. The CDR3, as DNA: TGTGCCAGCACCCTCCGGGACAGGGGCTCTGGGGCCAACGTCCTGACTTTC. It codes for CASTLRDRGSGANVLTF.

The V call is TRBV27, the J call TRBJ2-5; 8 nucleotides line up with TRBD2. In germline, CDR1 is MNHEY, CDR2 SMNVEV (reference sequence). There are 14 residues in the CDR3. V lost 5 bases and J lost 5; bases outside the gene matches: 7. CDR3 sequence: CASSQAGEEETQYF. CDR3 nucleotide sequence: TGTGCCAGCAGTCAAGCGGGAGAGGAGGAGACCCAGTACTTC.

This sequence joins TRBV7-8 and TRBJ2-1, with TRBD2 identical over 8 bases. The length of the CDR3 is 13 residues. Germline CDR1 and CDR2: SGHVS and FQNEAQ. V shed 5 bases and J 6 bases; nucleotides not matched to a gene: 3. The CDR3 here is CASSPGGGNEQFF. CDR3 sequence (DNA): TGTGCCAGCAGCCCGGGGGGGGGCAATGAGCAGTTCTTC.

This clone was seen only once. J is TRBJ2-3 and V is TRBV5-1, with 7 bases identical to TRBD1. Germline lookup yields CDR1 SGHRS and CDR2 YFSETQ. The CDR3 is made up of 15 amino acids. The junction had 8 bases not matched to a gene; V was cut back by 4 bases and J by 3 bases. The CDR3 sequence: CASSRGQRNTDTQYF. CDR3 coding DNA: TGCGCCAGCAGCAGGGGACAGCGAAATACAGATACGCAGTATTTT.

This clone appeared once. Other DNA sequences of this sample code for an identical CDR3. The chain employs TRBV9 and TRBJ1-5; D ambiguous. V was cut by 0 bases and J by 2 bases, with 3 bases left in between. The CDR3 has 13 amino acids. Germline CDR1 reads SGDLS; CDR2 reads YYNGEE. The CDR3 protein is CASSVDGNQPQHF. CDR3 bases: TGTGCCAGCAGCGTAGATGGCAATCAGCCCCAGCATTTT.

This clone is a singleton in its sample. The gene calls are TRBV10-3 and TRBJ2-2; tentative D call: TRBD2 (6 bases). Trimming removed 4 bases from V and 6 bases from J, with 21 bases in between. There are 17 residues in the CDR3. Germline loops: CDR1 ENHRY, CDR2 SYGVKD. The DNA of the CDR3 is TGTGCCATCAGTGGGGTAAATGGACGGAGGAGGGCCGGGGAGCTGTTTTTT. Translating it yields CAISGVNGRRRAGELFF.

V and J are TRBV5-6 and TRBJ2-7; D uncertain. The CDR3 sequence is 11 residues long. CDR1 and CDR2 from the germline V gene are SGHDT and YYEEEE. With 0 bases removed from V and 5 bases from J, the gap between germline ends came to 3 bases. CDR3 residues: CASSLENEQYF. The CDR3 nucleotides read TGTGCCAGCAGCTTGGAAAACGAGCAGTACTTC.

The chain combines TRBV7-9 with TRBJ2-7; tentatively, D is TRBD1 (6 bases). The germline V gene has CDR1 SEHNR and CDR2 FQNEAQ (reference sequence). The CDR3 loop spans 14 amino acids. Trimming stripped 5 bases from V and 0 bases from J, with 11 bases between. The CDR3 nucleotides read TGTGCCAGCAGCCGAAGGGACACCTCCTACGAGCAGTACTTC. Translating it yields CASSRRDTSYEQYF. The entire variable domain, with the rest obtained from reference TRBV7-9 and TRBJ2-7, is as follows: DTGVSQNPRHKITKRGQNVTFRCDPISEHNRLYWYRQTLGQGPEFLTYFQNEAQLEKSRLLSDRFSAERPKGSFSTLEIQRTEQGDSAMYLCASSRRDTSYEQYFGPGTRLTVT.

V and J are TRBV5-8 and TRBJ1-4; 9 nucleotides line up with TRBD1. V shed 4 bases and J 7 bases; nucleotides not matched to a gene: 8. CDR1 and CDR2 (germline): SGHTS, YDEGEE. This CDR3 is built from 15 residues. The CDR3 coding sequence is TGTGCCAGCAGCGACCGGGACAGGGTTTTTGAAAAACTGTTTTTT. It is translated as CASSDRDRVFEKLFF.

The CDR3 is CASSKGLRRRYEQYF. The CDR3 DNA reads TGTGCCAGCAGCAAAGGGCTTCGAAGACGGTACGAGCAGTACTTC. The rearrangement links TRBV21-1 to TRBJ2-7. TRBV21-1 is shown as a pseudogene. CDR3 size: 15 residues.

The J gene is TRBJ2-5, the V gene TRBV4-1, with 14 nucleotides matching TRBD2. Trimming removed 3 bases from V and 3 bases from J; junction bases left unmatched: 3. The germline CDR1 and CDR2 sequences are MGHRA and YSYEKL. This CDR3 spans 16 amino acids. Here the CDR3 DNA reads TGCGCCAGCAGCCAGCGACTAGCGGGAGGGGAAGAGACCCAGTACTTC. It is translated as CASSQRLAGGEETQYF.

The chain links TRBV4-2 to TRBJ1-1; 7 nucleotides line up with TRBD1. In germline, CDR1 is LGHNA, CDR2 YNFKEQ. Unmatched junction bases numbered 8, after V lost 0 bases and J lost 1 base. This CDR3 has 17 residues. The CDR3 DNA is TGTGCCAGCAGCCAAGAAGGCCCGGGACAGCAGAACACTGAAGCTTTCTTT. It encodes CASSQEGPGQQNTEAFF.

The rearrangement links TRBV11-2 to TRBJ2-1; maybe TRBD1 (5 bases). Trimming removed 2 bases at V and 2 bases at J, with 13 bases between. This CDR3 is built from 16 residues. In germline, CDR1 is SGHAT, CDR2 FQNNGV. The CDR3 nucleotides read TGTGCCAGCAGCTTACTGGTGGTAGGGGCCTACAATGAGCAGTTCTTC. Amino acids: CASSLLVVGAYNEQFF.

This chain connects TRBV12-5 to TRBJ1-2; the match to TRBD1 covers 7 bases. There are 16 residues in the CDR3. With 9 bases clipped from V and 3 bases from J, the junction kept 16 bases outside the gene matches. The germline V gene encodes CDR1 LGHNT and CDR2 FRNRAP. In DNA form, the CDR3 reads TGTGCTAGCGGCCCAGACAGGGTGATTTCTGACTATGGCTACACCTTC. Translated, it gives CASGPDRVISDYGYTF.

The chain employs TRBV4-1 and TRBJ2-2; weak D call: TRBD1 (7 bases). The CDR3 spans 15 residues. Deletions cut 3 bases from V and 6 bases from J, with 14 bases between. Germline lookup yields CDR1 MGHRA and CDR2 YSYEKL. The CDR3 DNA is TGCGCCAGCAGCCATACTGACAGGGAGGCCGGGGAGCTGTTTTTT. Encoded protein: CASSHTDREAGELFF.

V is TRBV2 and J is TRBJ2-2; D is uncertain. The CDR3 has 15 amino acids. V was shortened by 1 base and J by 1 base, with 7 bases between the two germline ends. Germline lookup yields CDR1 SNHLY and CDR2 FYNNEI. The CDR3 nucleotides read TGTGCCAGCAGTGAAGAATGGCAGAACACCGGGGAGCTGTTTTTT. Encoded protein: CASSEEWQNTGELFF.